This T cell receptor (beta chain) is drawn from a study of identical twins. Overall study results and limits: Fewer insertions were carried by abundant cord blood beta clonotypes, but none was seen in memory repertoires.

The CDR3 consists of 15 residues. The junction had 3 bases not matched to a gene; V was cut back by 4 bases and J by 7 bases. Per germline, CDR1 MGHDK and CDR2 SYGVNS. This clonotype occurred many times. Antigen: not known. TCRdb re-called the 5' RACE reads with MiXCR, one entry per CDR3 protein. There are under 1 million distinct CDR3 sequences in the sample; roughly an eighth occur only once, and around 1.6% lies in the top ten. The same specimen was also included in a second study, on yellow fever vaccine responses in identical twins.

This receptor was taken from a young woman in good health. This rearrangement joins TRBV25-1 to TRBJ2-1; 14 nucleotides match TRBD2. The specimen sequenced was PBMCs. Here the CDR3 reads CASSAGTSGRNEQFF. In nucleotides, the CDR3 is TGTGCCAGCAGTGCTGGGACTAGCGGGAGAAATGAGCAGTTCTTC.